This passage covers 28 T cell receptor beta chains from one sample sequenced in a study of blood T cell repertoires in COVID-19. Repertoires were generated with immunoSEQ multiplex PCR, while TCRdb's copy carries only in-frame clones and drops some. Seen here are 72,000 or so clones, more than 80% observed once, and the top ten hold roughly 32%. The sequenced sample consisted of peripheral blood. The receptor set was obtained from an elderly woman with active or convalescent COVID-19.

The CDR3, as DNA: TGTGCCAGCAGGGGAATGGGGGGTAGCTATGGCTACACCTTC. Translation gives CASRGMGGSYGYTF. V gene TRBV9 combines with J gene TRBJ1-2; D might be TRBD1 (5 bases). V was clipped by 5 bases and J by 4 bases, with 15 bases between them. In germline, CDR1 is SGDLS, CDR2 YYNGEE. The CDR3 has 14 amino acids.

CDR3 sequence: CASSQESGVGYTF. The CDR3 coding sequence is TGCGCCAGCAGCCAAGAGTCGGGGGTTGGCTACACCTTC. The chain joins TRBV4-3 to TRBJ1-2, with D perhaps matching TRBD1 (5 bases). CDR1 and CDR2 from the germline V gene are LGHNA and YSLEER. Trimming pared 0 bases from V and 7 bases from J, leaving 9 bases between. The CDR3 totals 13 residues.

V is TRBV4-3 and J is TRBJ2-1; TRBD2 is a possible D gene (6 bases). Germline V CDR1 and CDR2: LGHNA, YSLEER. The ends were cut back, 3 bases at V and 0 bases at J, with 9 bases in the middle. The CDR3 loop spans 15 amino acids. CDR3 sequence: CASSQGGASYNEQFF. CDR3 nucleotides: TGCGCCAGCAGCCAGGGGGGTGCCTCCTACAATGAGCAGTTCTTC.

V gene TRBV27 combines with J gene TRBJ2-5; TRBD1 aligns across 8 bases. CDR1 is MNHEY and CDR2 is SMNVEV in the germline V gene (reference sequence). This CDR3 is built from 14 residues. V was clipped by 5 bases and J by 3 bases; unmatched bases: 5. The DNA for the CDR3 is TGTGCCAGCAGTCCTACAGGGGGAGAAGAGACCCAGTACTTC. It translates to CASSPTGGEETQYF.

The V call is TRBV11-2, the J call TRBJ1-4; no reliable D call. V dropped 2 bases and J dropped 3 bases, with 7 bases sitting between them. Looked up from germline, CDR1 is SGHAT and CDR2 is FQNNGV. This CDR3 contains 14 residues. In nucleotides, the CDR3 is TGTGCCAGCAGCTTAATGAGGGCTAATGAAAAACTGTTTTTT. Its translation is CASSLMRANEKLFF.

The V gene is TRBV18, the J gene TRBJ1-1; D gene ambiguous. CDR3 length: 17 residues. The V end lost 3 bases, the J end lost 1 base, and 18 bases lay between the germline ends. Germline V gene data show CDR1 as KGHSH and CDR2 as LQKENI. The chain's CDR3 is CASSPTGNNQRNTEAFF. CDR3 nucleotide sequence: TGTGCCAGCTCACCCACGGGGAATAACCAGCGGAACACTGAAGCTTTCTTT. Based on the CDR3 plus reference TRBV18 and TRBJ1-1, the full variable domain is NAGVMQNPRHLVRRRGQEARLRCSPMKGHSHVYWYRQLPEEGLKFMVYLQKENIIDESGMPKERFSAEFPKEGPSILRIQQVVRGDSAAYFCASSPTGNNQRNTEAFFGQGTRLTVV.

This rearrangement joins TRBV9 to TRBJ2-3, with 7 bases matching TRBD2. Germline V gives CDR1 SGDLS, CDR2 YYNGEE. The J segment lost 1 base and the V segment lost 4 bases, leaving 6 bases of the junction unmatched. This CDR3 has 15 residues. CDR3 loop: CASSSGLDGTDTQYF. The CDR3 nucleotides are TGTGCCAGCAGCAGCGGACTAGATGGCACAGATACGCAGTATTTT.

This chain joins TRBV5-4 and TRBJ2-5; 11 bases map to TRBD2. Trimming took 4 bases from V and 4 from J; bases not matched to a gene: 3. The CDR3 runs 14 residues. Germline values: CDR1 SGHNT, CDR2 YYREEE (reference sequence). The CDR3 nucleotides are TGTGCCAGCAGCCAAGGACTAGCGGGAGAGACCCAGTACTTC. Its protein product is CASSQGLAGETQYF.

The J gene is TRBJ2-2, the V gene TRBV7-7; 8 bases agree with TRBD1. The CDR3 is 15 amino acids. Germline V gene data show CDR1 as SSHAT and CDR2 as FNYEAQ (reference sequence). The trim removed 4 bases at V and 3 bases at J, leaving 4 bases unmatched. The CDR3 here is CASSSRQGYTGELFF. CDR3 DNA sequence: TGTGCCAGCAGCTCCAGACAGGGGTACACCGGGGAGCTGTTTTTT.

This sequence joins TRBV29-1 and TRBJ2-3; D is undetermined. With 7 bases removed from V and 4 bases from J, the gap between germline ends came to 15 bases. This CDR3 is built from 13 residues. Germline lookup yields CDR1 SQVTM and CDR2 ANQGSEA. In DNA form, the CDR3 reads TGCAGCGCCCACAGTGGGCCTCCAGATACGCAGTATTTT. As protein: CSAHSGPPDTQYF.

The chain joins TRBV7-9 to TRBJ1-1; D gene ambiguous. The germline V gene has CDR1 SEHNR and CDR2 FQNEAQ (reference sequence). V dropped 5 bases and J dropped 1 base, with 11 bases sitting between them. The CDR3 runs to 14 residues. CDR3 bases: TGTGCCAGCAGCCAACAGCAATCGAACACTGAAGCTTTCTTT. Protein product: CASSQQQSNTEAFF.

The gene calls are TRBV10-3 and TRBJ2-3, with a weak D call TRBD2 (7 bases). The CDR3 has 16 amino acids. Trimming shortened V by 6 bases and J by 0 bases, and 16 bases separated the two germline ends. CDR1 is ENHRY, CDR2 SYGVKD, per germline. The CDR3 sequence is CAISRGAGASTDTQYF. The CDR3 DNA is TGTGCCATCAGCCGGGGGGCGGGGGCTAGCACAGATACGCAGTATTTT.

As DNA, the CDR3 is TGTGCCATCAGTAATCGGGACAGGGGTATTCAGCCCCAGCATTTT. Its translation is CAISNRDRGIQPQHF. The J gene is TRBJ1-5, the V gene TRBV10-3, with 10 positions matching TRBD1. The CDR3 is made up of 15 amino acids. V shed 5 bases and J 6 bases; nucleotides not matched to a gene: 7. Germline V gene data show CDR1 as ENHRY and CDR2 as SYGVKD.

The chain is built from TRBV15 and TRBJ2-5; D gene ambiguous. Trimming removed 0 bases at V and 2 bases at J, with 10 bases between. The CDR3 consists of 15 residues. Per germline, CDR1 LNHNV and CDR2 YYDKDF (reference sequence). In DNA, the CDR3 is TGTGCCACCAGCAGAGAGTACAGCCCGCAAGAGACCCAGTACTTC. Protein sequence: CATSREYSPQETQYF.

The chain is built from TRBV12-5 and TRBJ1-1, with D possibly being TRBD1 (5 bases). Between the trimmed V and J ends, which lost 6 bases and 0 bases, there was a span of 11 bases. The CDR3 has 14 amino acids. The germline V gene has CDR1 LGHNT and CDR2 FRNRAP. The DNA of the CDR3 is TGTGCTAGTGGGGGACGGACTATGAACACTGAAGCTTTCTTT. It translates to CASGGRTMNTEAFF.

This sequence joins TRBV6-5 and TRBJ1-2, with D tentatively TRBD1 (5 bases). CDR1 MNHEY and CDR2 SVGAGI come from the germline V gene. Trimming took 0 bases from V and 9 from J, leaving 14 bases between them. This CDR3 spans 14 amino acids. Written as DNA, the CDR3 is TGTGCCAGCAGTTACTCAGGGGCGCGTGCTCGCTACACCTTC. Its protein is CASSYSGARARYTF.

The chain carries TRBV19 and TRBJ1-1; 10 positions agree with TRBD1. Germline trimming cut 2 bases from V and 4 bases from J; bases unmatched to any gene: 13. The CDR3 is made up of 18 amino acids. Germline V gives CDR1 LNHDA, CDR2 SQIVND (reference sequence). The CDR3 DNA reads as TGTGCCAGTAGTATAAGGGGGGGACAGGGGAGAAGAGGCACTGAAGCTTTCTTT. It is translated as CASSIRGGQGRRGTEAFF. Complete variable domain (other parts from reference TRBV19 and TRBJ1-1): DGGITQSPKYLFRKEGQNVTLSCEQNLNHDAMYWYRQDPGQGLRLIYYSQIVNDFQKGDIAEGYSVSREKKESFPLTVTSAQKNPTAFYLCASSIRGGQGRRGTEAFFGQGTRLTVV.

V and J are TRBV6-5 and TRBJ2-5; D not resolved. V shed 2 bases and J shed 5 bases, with 12 bases lying between them. Per the germline V gene, CDR1 is MNHEY and CDR2 is SVGAGI. The CDR3 is 14 residues long. The CDR3 protein is CASSYGLHGETQYF. CDR3 nucleotide sequence: TGTGCCAGCAGTTACGGGCTCCATGGGGAGACCCAGTACTTC.

This chain joins TRBV28 and TRBJ1-5; 7 bases fit TRBD1. This CDR3 spans 14 amino acids. The germline V gene encodes CDR1 MDHEN and CDR2 SYDVKM. Trimming cost V 7 bases and J 5 bases; bases outside gene matches: 8. The CDR3: CASTADRSYQPQHF. As DNA, the CDR3 is TGTGCCAGCACCGCGGACAGGTCCTATCAGCCCCAGCATTTT.

In its sample, this clone was seen once. The chain carries TRBV18 and TRBJ1-1; 8 bases are a match to TRBD1. V trimming: 3 bases; J trimming: 3 bases; junction bases outside the gene matches: 6. The CDR3 spans 15 residues. The V gene's germline CDR1 is KGHSH and CDR2 LQKENI. The CDR3 bases are TGTGCCAGCTCACCTTATCGACAGGGGTACACTGAAGCTTTCTTT. Encoded protein: CASSPYRQGYTEAFF.

This clone has just a few counts. The chain links TRBV5-6 to TRBJ2-1; tentatively, D is TRBD2 (5 bases). CDR1 and CDR2 (germline): SGHDT, YYEEEE. CDR3 length: 14 residues. V was trimmed by 6 bases and J by 0 bases, leaving 10 bases between them. The CDR3 nucleotides are TGTGCCAGCATCCGGCGGGTCTCCTACAATGAGCAGTTCTTC. It encodes CASIRRVSYNEQFF.

This chain connects TRBV6-5 to TRBJ1-1; D uncertain. Trimming cost V 8 bases and J 0 bases, with 10 bases left between them. The CDR3 has 13 residues. Germline lookup yields CDR1 MNHEY and CDR2 SVGAGI. In DNA, the CDR3 is TGTGCCAGCTCAAGAAGCGTGAACACTGAAGCTTTCTTT. Its protein is CASSRSVNTEAFF.

This chain joins TRBV6-2 or TRBV6-3 and TRBJ1-5; 11 bases match TRBD1. CDR3 length: 17 residues. J lost 5 bases, V lost 3 bases, and 9 bases had no gene match. CDR1 and CDR2 from the germline V gene are MNHEY and SVGEGT. CDR3 amino acids: CASSYFGQGARDQPQHF. The CDR3 nucleotides read TGTGCCAGCAGTTATTTTGGACAGGGGGCGCGGGATCAGCCCCAGCATTTT.

The genes are TRBV13 and TRBJ1-1; tentatively, D is TRBD1 (6 bases). Trimming took 7 bases from V and 9 from J, leaving 18 bases between them. CDR3 length: 13 amino acids. The germline V gene has CDR1 PRHDT and CDR2 FYEKMQ (reference sequence). The CDR3 bases are TGTGCCAGCACCCTGGGGGCAGTAAATCAAGCTTTCTTT. As protein: CASTLGAVNQAFF.

The V call is TRBV19, the J call TRBJ2-5, with 8 bases lining up with TRBD1. Germline V gene lookup returns CDR1 LNHDA and CDR2 SQIVND (reference sequence). The ends lost 3 bases at V and 10 bases at J; junction bases unmatched: 7. CDR3 length: 13 residues. CDR3 nucleotide sequence: TGTGCCAGTAGTATGCGGGCAGGGGGCGACCAGTACTTC. Translation gives CASSMRAGGDQYF. Full variable domain (missing parts from reference TRBV19 and TRBJ2-5): DGGITQSPKYLFRKEGQNVTLSCEQNLNHDAMYWYRQDPGQGLRLIYYSQIVNDFQKGDIAEGYSVSREKKESFPLTVTSAQKNPTAFYLCASSMRAGGDQYFGPGTRLLVL.

This clone was counted a single time. The chain joins TRBV2 to TRBJ1-5; perhaps TRBD1 as D (5 bases). The CDR3 sequence is 15 residues long. CDR1 is SNHLY, CDR2 FYNNEI, per germline. With 5 bases removed from V and 0 bases from J, the gap between germline ends came to 11 bases. The CDR3 spells CASSTDINSNQPQHF. DNA for the CDR3: TGTGCCAGCAGTACGGACATCAATAGCAATCAGCCCCAGCATTTT.

The genes are TRBV4-1 and TRBJ2-1; 7 bases line up with TRBD1. The V gene end was trimmed by 5 bases and the J gene end by 3 bases; junction bases not matched to a gene: 13. The CDR3 is made up of 17 amino acids. Looked up from germline, CDR1 is MGHRA and CDR2 is YSYEKL. The CDR3 bases are TGCGCCAGCAGCGACAGCTACCGGGACAGTAACTACAATGAGCAGTTCTTC. It encodes CASSDSYRDSNYNEQFF.

The V gene is TRBV5-6, the J gene TRBJ1-5, with D uncertain. Germline V gives CDR1 SGHDT, CDR2 YYEEEE. Trimming took 2 bases from V and 5 from J, leaving 14 bases between them. The CDR3 has 15 residues. The CDR3: CASSLAPGSDQPQHF. Written as DNA, the CDR3 is TGTGCCAGCAGCTTAGCCCCAGGATCCGATCAGCCCCAGCATTTT.